The subject of this entry is one T cell receptor beta chain. UMIs were added to TCR cDNA along with a universal primer site when it was made by 5'RACE template switching. TCRdb redid the calling of the 5' RACE reads with MiXCR, one entry per CDR3 protein. Of about 240,000 distinct CDR3 sequences in the sample, about 7% were seen once. This record comes from a study of T cells after yellow fever vaccination. The TCR was taken from a man aged 30-40 years who received the YFV17D yellow fever vaccine. The specimen comprised CD4+ T cells sorted from PBMCs, sampled 15 days after the yellow fever booster vaccination.

The CDR3 here is CASSLLSGGANVLTF. Written as DNA, the CDR3 is TGCGCCAGCAGCTTGCTAAGCGGTGGGGCCAACGTCCTGACTTTC. V usage is TRBV5-1 and J usage is TRBJ2-6; D might be TRBD2 (5 bases). Trimming stripped 1 base from V and 3 bases from J, with 8 bases between. This CDR3 contains 15 residues. The V gene's germline CDR1 is SGHRS and CDR2 YFSETQ.